The rows below give T cell receptor beta chains drawn from one sample of a study of memory CD4+ T cells and cytomegalovirus serostatus. Only in-frame clones appear in the TCRdb table, and some are missing; sequencing was by immunoSEQ multiplex PCR. The sample includes tens of thousands of clones, about 74% of them seen just once. Material: memory CD4+ T cells from blood. These TCRs come from an adult in good health and CMV-seropositive. Both conserved end residues are part of each CDR3. D genes are given only for firm matches. Only some rows state a clone size, as once, few, many or a class for expanded clones.

CDR3 DNA | CDR3 protein | D gene | J gene | V gene | clone size
TGTGCCAGTAGAGATAGGAGTGCGGGTAACTATGGCTACACCTTC | CASRDRSAGNYGYTF | NA | TRBJ1-2 | TRBV19 | NA
TGTGCCAGTAGTTCTATAGGACTAGCGGGGGAGGATGAGCAGTTCTTC | CASSSIGLAGEDEQFF | TRBD2 | TRBJ2-1 | TRBV19 | once
TGTGCCAGCAGCTTAATGGGACTGAGCTACGAGCAGTACTTC | CASSLMGLSYEQYF | NA | TRBJ2-7 | TRBV7-2 | few
TGCGCCAGCAGCTTGCCCGGGGGCGCAACAGATACGCAGTATTTT | CASSLPGGATDTQYF | NA | TRBJ2-3 | TRBV5-1 | NA
TGTGCCATCAGTAACAACTACGAGCAGTACTTC | CAISNNYEQYF | NA | TRBJ2-7 | TRBV10-3 | few
TGCGCCAGCAGCCGCCAGCGCACCGCCACGAATGAAAAACTGTTTTTT | CASSRQRTATNEKLFF | NA | TRBJ1-4 | TRBV4-1 | few
TGTGCCAGTAGTATGACAGTATATAGCAATCAGCCCCAGCATTTT | CASSMTVYSNQPQHF | NA | TRBJ1-5 | TRBV19 | NA
TGCGCCAGCAGTGATCCAGGGGCAGGGGGCACCGGGGAGCTGTTTTTT | CASSDPGAGGTGELFF | TRBD1 | TRBJ2-2 | TRBV10-1 | NA
TGTGCCAGCAGCCTGACGGATTATAATTCACCCCTCCACTTT | CASSLTDYNSPLHF | NA | TRBJ1-6 | TRBV7-9 | NA
TGTGCCAGCAGCTTAGGAGGTCCCGAAGCTTTCTTT | CASSLGGPEAFF | NA | TRBJ1-1 | TRBV7-2 | NA
TGTGCCAGTAGTATGGTCCCGGGACGGCAACCATACAAAGCTTTCTTT | CASSMVPGRQPYKAFF | NA | TRBJ1-1 | TRBV19 | NA
TGCGCCAGCAGCTTCGCGGGGGCAACTAATGAAAAACTGTTTTTT | CASSFAGATNEKLFF | NA | TRBJ1-4 | TRBV5-1 | NA
TGTGCCAGCAGTCCTGCTGGGACAGCCGCCAGAGAGACCCAGTACTTC | CASSPAGTAARETQYF | TRBD1 | TRBJ2-5 | TRBV6-6 | NA
TGCAGCGCCGGACCGACAGGGCCCCAAGAGACCCAGTACTTC | CSAGPTGPQETQYF | TRBD1 | TRBJ2-5 | TRBV29-1 | NA
TGTGCCAGTAACGATTGGACTAGCGGAAAAGAGACCCAGTACTTC | CASNDWTSGKETQYF | TRBD2 | TRBJ2-5 | TRBV19 | NA
TGTGCCATCTACAGACGGGGCGTAACTGAAGCTTTCTTT | CAIYRRGVTEAFF | NA | TRBJ1-1 | TRBV6-6 | medium-sized
TGTGCCAGCAGTGCAGCCCCCGGGGAGCTGTTTTTT | CASSAAPGELFF | NA | TRBJ2-2 | TRBV2 | NA
TGTGCCAGCAGCCCGACCCTTAGCGGGGGGGAAGATACGCAGTATTTT | CASSPTLSGGEDTQYF | TRBD2 | TRBJ2-3 | TRBV11-2 | once
TGTGCCAGCAGCTCCGACTACACAGATACGCAGTATTTT | CASSSDYTDTQYF | NA | TRBJ2-3 | TRBV7-9 | NA
TGCGCCAGCAGCGCTAATCCTCAGGGGGCTTTCTATAATTCACCCCTCCACTTT | CASSANPQGAFYNSPLHF | TRBD1 | TRBJ1-6 | TRBV5-1 | NA
TGTGCCAGCAGCCCAATTGACACCGACAATGAGCAGTTCTTC | CASSPIDTDNEQFF | NA | TRBJ2-1 | TRBV5-6 | NA
TGCGCCAGCCGAGGACAGGGAAATAATTCACCCCTCCACTTT | CASRGQGNNSPLHF | TRBD1 | TRBJ1-6 | TRBV10-2 | NA
NA | CASSSSDTYYEQYF | NA | TRBJ2-7 | TRBV28 | NA
TGTGCCAGCAGGTTGACGGGCCGGGGCTACGAGCAGTACTTC | CASRLTGRGYEQYF | NA | TRBJ2-7 | TRBV6-1 | NA
TGCGCCAGCAGTCACAGGGGAGACGAGCAGTTCTTC | CASSHRGDEQFF | TRBD1 | TRBJ2-1 | TRBV10-1 | few
TGTGCCAGCAGCTCCCTGGGGGGCGTACAAGAGACCCAGTACTTC | CASSSLGGVQETQYF | NA | TRBJ2-5 | TRBV7-6 | NA
TGTGCCAGCAGTCCGCTCTTAGGGGGGGGCACAGATACGCAGTATTTT | CASSPLLGGGTDTQYF | NA | TRBJ2-3 | TRBV7-9 | once
TGTGCCAGTAGTAGGAATAACAGGGGGCGTGGGGCCAACGTCCTGACTTTC | CASSRNNRGRGANVLTF | TRBD1 | TRBJ2-6 | TRBV19 | few